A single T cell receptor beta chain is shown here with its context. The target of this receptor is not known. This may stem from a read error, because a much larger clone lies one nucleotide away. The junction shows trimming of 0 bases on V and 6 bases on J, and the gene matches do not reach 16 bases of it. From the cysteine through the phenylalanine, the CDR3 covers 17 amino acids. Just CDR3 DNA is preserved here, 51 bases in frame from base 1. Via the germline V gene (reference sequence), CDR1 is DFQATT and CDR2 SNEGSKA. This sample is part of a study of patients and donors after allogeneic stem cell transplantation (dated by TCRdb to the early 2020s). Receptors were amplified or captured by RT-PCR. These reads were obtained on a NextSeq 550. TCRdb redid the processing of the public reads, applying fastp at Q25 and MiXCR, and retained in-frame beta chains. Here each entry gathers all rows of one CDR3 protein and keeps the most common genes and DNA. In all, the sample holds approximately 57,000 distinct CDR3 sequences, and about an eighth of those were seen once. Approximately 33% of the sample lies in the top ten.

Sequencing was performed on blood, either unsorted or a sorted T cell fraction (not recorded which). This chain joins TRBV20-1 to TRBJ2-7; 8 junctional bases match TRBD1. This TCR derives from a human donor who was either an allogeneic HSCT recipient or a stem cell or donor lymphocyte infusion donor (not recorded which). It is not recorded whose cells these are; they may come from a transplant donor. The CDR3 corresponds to CSARDLFWGQATCEQYF. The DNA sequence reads TGCAGTGCTAGAGATCTTTTCTGGGGACAGGCGACCTGCGAGCAGTACTTC.